The present entry profiles one T cell receptor beta chain with its context. The antigen remains undetermined. Alongside a J-beta primer mix, a sample-barcoded 5' primer served in a second PCR lasting about 7 to 12 cycles. Via MiXCR, TCRdb re-called the 5' RACE reads, giving one row per CDR3 protein. The table lists about 1,600,000 distinct CDR3 sequences, 35% to 45% of them singletons. This specimen comes from a study of blood T cells in healthy people across ages. Whole-study findings and limits: Estimated diversity that came from one million T cells was considered an underestimate.

The specimen was blood. The origin of this receptor is a young woman in good health.

CDR3 in amino acids: CASSQASGGLQNEQFF. CDR3 coding DNA: TGTGCCAGCAGCCAAGCATCCGGGGGACTACAGAATGAGCAGTTCTTC. V usage is TRBV4-2 and J usage is TRBJ2-1; 7 bases agree with TRBD2. Germline CDR1 and CDR2: LGHNA and YNFKEQ. The CDR3 is made up of 16 amino acids. The trim removed 1 base at V and 7 bases at J, leaving 10 bases unmatched.